Here is one TCR beta chain with its context. Some clones are missing from TCRdb's copy, which holds only in-frame ones; the method was immunoSEQ multiplex PCR. The sample contains 230,000 or so clones, 80% to 90% of which appear only once. This entry is derived from a study of blood T cell repertoires in COVID-19. On the study more broadly: The analysed material was cDNA or gDNA that came from T cells, B-cell-depleted T cells, or PBMCs.

The ends were cut back, 4 bases at V and 3 bases at J, with 12 bases in the middle. The CDR3 runs 14 residues. Germline V CDR1 and CDR2: MNHEY, SVGAGI. This chain uses TRBV6-5 with TRBJ2-5; D unclear. This clonotype was obtained from a man aged 35-49 years with active or convalescent COVID-19. Sequenced sample: peripheral blood. CDR3 coding DNA: TGTGCCAGCAGTTCGCCCTCAGAAAAAGAGACCCAGTACTTC. Translation: CASSSPSEKETQYF.